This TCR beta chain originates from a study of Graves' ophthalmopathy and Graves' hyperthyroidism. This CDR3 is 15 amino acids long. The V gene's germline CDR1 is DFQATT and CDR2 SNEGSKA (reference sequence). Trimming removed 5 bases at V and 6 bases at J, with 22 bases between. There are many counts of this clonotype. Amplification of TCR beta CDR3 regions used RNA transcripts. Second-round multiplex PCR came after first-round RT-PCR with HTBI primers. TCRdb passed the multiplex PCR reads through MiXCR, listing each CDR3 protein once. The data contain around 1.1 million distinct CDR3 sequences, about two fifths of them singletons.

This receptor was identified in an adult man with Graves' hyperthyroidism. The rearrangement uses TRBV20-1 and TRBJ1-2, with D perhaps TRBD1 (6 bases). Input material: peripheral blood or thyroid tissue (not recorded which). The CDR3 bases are TGCAGTGCTCATAACTCGGGGGCGCTAGGTCATGGCTACACCTTC. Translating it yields CSAHNSGALGHGYTF.